Following are 27 T cell receptor beta chains from one sample sequenced in a study of response to subunit inactivated influenza vaccine (dated by TCRdb to 2016 to 2019). The method was RT-PCR. Reads for this sample came from an Illumina HiSeq 2500. Starting from the raw public reads, TCRdb applied fastp trimming at Q25, assembled clones with MiXCR and retained in-frame beta chains. Merged by CDR3 protein, the rows form single entries marked with the most common genes and DNA. The sample contains some 600,000 distinct CDR3 sequences, approximately 14% of them found a single time. The ten top clones hold 7.6% of the sample. The sequences come from PBMCs from blood, collected 14 to 15 days before vaccination. These receptors originate from a man aged 50-59 years who received an inactivated influenza vaccine. Donor details come from another sample of the same person, matched by shared clones.

This clonotype was picked up one time. This chain joins TRBV10-3 and TRBJ2-3, with 10 bases aligning to TRBD2. Germline lookup yields CDR1 ENHRY and CDR2 SYGVKD. The V and J ends lost 0 bases and 6 bases, in that order; junction bases with no gene match: 12. This CDR3 spans 18 amino acids. The CDR3 sequence is CAISESYTLAGEIDTQYF. The CDR3 DNA reads as TGTGCCATCAGTGAGTCCTATACCCTAGCGGGAGAAATCGATACGCAGTATTTT.

The chain is built from TRBV6-2 or TRBV6-3 and TRBJ2-2, with 8 positions matching TRBD2. With 6 bases clipped from V and 4 bases from J, the junction kept 10 bases outside the gene matches. The CDR3 consists of 16 residues. CDR1 and CDR2 from the germline V gene are MNHEY and SVGEGT. The DNA for the CDR3 is TGTGCCAGCAGACCCCAACGGGGGGGCGTCACCGGGGAGCTGTTTTTT. Protein: CASRPQRGGVTGELFF.

The CDR3 region has the DNA TGTGCCAGCAGCCCTTTGTGGGGGGGGAACACCGGGGAGCTGTTTTTT. It translates to CASSPLWGGNTGELFF. The V call is TRBV6-1, the J call TRBJ2-2; 7 positions match TRBD2. Losses at the gene ends were 6 bases for V and 1 base for J; bases not matched to a gene: 8. The germline V gene has CDR1 MNHNS and CDR2 SASEGT. There are 16 residues in the CDR3.

The rearrangement uses TRBV20-1 and TRBJ2-3; 11 bases are a match to TRBD2. The CDR3 contains 14 residues. After removal of 3 bases from V and 5 bases from J, the junction contained 4 bases not matched to a gene. CDR1 is DFQATT and CDR2 is SNEGSKA in the germline V gene (reference sequence). CDR3 residues: CSASLAGGLDTQYF. CDR3 in DNA: TGCAGTGCTAGTCTAGCGGGAGGATTAGATACGCAGTATTTT.

The table lists this clonotype with a few counts. This chain uses TRBV12-3 or TRBV12-4 with TRBJ2-1; TRBD1 might be the D (6 bases). CDR3 length: 12 residues. The germline V and J ends were trimmed by 6 bases and 5 bases, with 8 bases remaining between them. CDR3 sequence reads: CASRWTDNEQFF. CDR3 sequence (DNA): TGTGCCAGCAGATGGACAGACAATGAGCAGTTCTTC.

This rearrangement joins TRBV4-2 to TRBJ1-4; no clear D gene. The CDR3 spans 16 residues. With 0 bases removed from V and 4 bases from J, the gap between germline ends came to 12 bases. Germline V gene data show CDR1 as LGHNA and CDR2 as YNFKEQ. The CDR3 region is CASSQEMTTDNEKLFF. The CDR3 coding sequence is TGTGCCAGCAGCCAAGAAATGACGACGGATAATGAAAAACTGTTTTTT.

The V gene is TRBV20-1, the J gene TRBJ2-3, with D maybe TRBD1 (5 bases). This CDR3 comprises 14 residues. V was pared by 6 bases and J by 1 base, with 14 bases between. Germline-derived CDR1 and CDR2 are DFQATT and SNEGSKA (reference sequence). The CDR3 nucleotides read TGCAGTGCAACCGACAGCACAGGCACAGATACGCAGTATTTT. This codes for CSATDSTGTDTQYF.

This clonotype has just one count. The J gene is TRBJ1-6, the V gene TRBV7-2; 7 bases are shared with TRBD1. CDR1 is SGHTA, CDR2 FQGNSA, per germline. J gave up 4 bases and V 3 bases, and 3 bases lay outside the gene matches. This CDR3 region has 15 residues. CDR3 protein: CASSLPGQYNSPLHF. The CDR3 nucleotides read TGTGCCAGCAGCTTGCCGGGACAGTATAATTCACCCCTCCACTTT.

This clonotype was seen ten or more times. In DNA, the CDR3 is TGTGCCAGCAGTTTGAGACAGGCCTACAATGAGCAGTTCTTC. The encoded protein is CASSLRQAYNEQFF. The chain has TRBV2 and TRBJ2-1, with D possibly being TRBD1 (6 bases). CDR1 SNHLY and CDR2 FYNNEI come from the germline V gene. Between the trimmed V and J ends, which lost 5 bases and 2 bases, there was a span of 10 bases. The CDR3 runs 14 residues. Variable domain in full (rest from reference TRBV2 and TRBJ2-1): EPEVTQTPSHQVTQMGQEVILRCVPISNHLYFYWYRQILGQKVEFLVSFYNNEISEKSEIFDDQFSVERPDGSNFTLKIRSTKLEDSAMYFCASSLRQAYNEQFFGPGTRLTVL.

This clonotype was seen only a few times. V usage is TRBV6-1 and J usage is TRBJ2-3, with TRBD1 matching over 9 bases. The germline V gene has CDR1 MNHNS and CDR2 SASEGT. V was clipped by 5 bases and J by 7 bases; unmatched bases: 10. The CDR3 covers 15 residues. DNA of the CDR3: TGTGCCAGCAGTCCGGGACAGGGAGGCTGGAATACGCAGTATTTT. Translated: CASSPGQGGWNTQYF.

The sample holds a few counts of this clonotype. The rearrangement joins TRBV6-1 to TRBJ2-5, with 10 bases fitting TRBD1. The CDR3 runs 14 residues. Looked up from germline, CDR1 is MNHNS and CDR2 is SASEGT. The junction had 3 bases not matched to a gene; V was cut back by 3 bases and J by 5 bases. The CDR3 sequence: CASSDDRGRETQYF. The CDR3 nucleotides read TGTGCCAGCAGTGATGACAGGGGGCGCGAGACCCAGTACTTC.

Only a few counts were recorded for this clonotype. V is TRBV6-1 and J is TRBJ1-2; D uncertain. The CDR3 is 16 residues long. The V and J ends lost 5 bases and 4 bases respectively, with 20 bases between them. Germline V CDR1 and CDR2: MNHNS, SASEGT. CDR3 DNA sequence: TGTGCCAGCAGTACAGTTACGGCAAAGACGGGCTATGGCTACACCTTC. Translated: CASSTVTAKTGYGYTF.

This clonotype has ten or more counts. This chain joins TRBV7-8 and TRBJ1-1, with D unresolved. CDR1 is SGHVS, CDR2 FQNEAQ, per germline. Trimming removed 2 bases from V and 6 bases from J, with 13 bases in between. The CDR3 runs 14 residues. CDR3 loop: CASSLRVNWAEAFF. The CDR3 DNA follows: TGTGCCAGCAGCTTAAGGGTTAACTGGGCTGAAGCTTTCTTT.

The chain carries TRBV20-1 and TRBJ1-1; possible D gene TRBD1, 5 bases. The germline gives CDR1 DFQATT, CDR2 SNEGSKA (reference sequence). V lost 0 bases and J lost 5, with 19 bases in between. CDR3 size: 16 residues. In nucleotides, the CDR3 is TGCAGTGCTAGAGATCGAGCGGGGCAGATGTGGACTGAAGCTTTCTTT. It is translated as CSARDRAGQMWTEAFF.

In this sample, this clonotype turned up a few times. This sequence joins TRBV6-5 and TRBJ1-6; D uncertain. Trimming removed 2 bases at V and 5 bases at J, with 13 bases between. The germline gives CDR1 MNHEY, CDR2 SVGAGI. The CDR3 is 16 residues long. The CDR3 loop is CASSYAFRTDNSPLHF. DNA of the CDR3: TGTGCCAGCAGTTACGCATTCCGGACGGATAATTCACCCCTCCACTTT.

The sample holds a few counts of this clonotype. The chain employs TRBV30 and TRBJ2-7; D assignment may be TRBD1 or TRBD2 (6 bases each). Trimming took 0 bases from V and 1 from J, leaving 7 bases between them. This CDR3 region has 13 residues. CDR1 is GTSNPN and CDR2 is SVGIG in the germline V gene (reference sequence). DNA for the CDR3: TGTGCCTGGAGTGTAGGGGGGTCCTACGAGCAGTACTTC. This gives the protein CAWSVGGSYEQYF.

The sample holds a few counts of this clonotype. V and J are TRBV14 and TRBJ2-3; TRBD1 or TRBD2 may be the D gene (5 bases each). V lost 4 bases, J lost 4 bases, and 21 bases lay in between. The CDR3 covers 17 residues. Germline CDR1 reads SGHDN; CDR2 reads FVKESK. CDR3 nucleotide sequence: TGTGCCAGCAGCCCATCCGAGGGACGGTACCCCGCAGATACGCAGTATTTT. Amino acids: CASSPSEGRYPADTQYF.

V usage is TRBV6-4 and J usage is TRBJ2-1; 11 positions match TRBD2. The CDR3 length is 16 residues. Unmatched junction bases numbered 6, after V lost 8 bases and J lost 0 bases. In germline, CDR1 is MRHNA, CDR2 SNTAGT. The CDR3 sequence is CASARLAGTSYNEQFF. The DNA for the CDR3 is TGTGCCAGCGCCAGACTAGCGGGAACCTCCTACAATGAGCAGTTCTTC.

The chain couples TRBV7-8 to TRBJ2-1; 13 bases are a match to TRBD2. J gave up 3 bases and V 3 bases, and 8 bases lay outside the gene matches. CDR3 length: 18 residues. Germline-derived CDR1 and CDR2 are SGHVS and FQNEAQ. CDR3 nucleotide sequence: TGTGCCAGCAGCTTTACCCCGGGACTAGCGGGGCACTACAATGAGCAGTTCTTC. It specifies CASSFTPGLAGHYNEQFF.

This clonotype was detected a few times. CDR3 nucleotides: TGTGCTAAGGGGACTGGGGGTGAGCAGTTCTTC. Its translation is CAKGTGGEQFF. V gene TRBV7-2 combines with J gene TRBJ2-1; D is perhaps TRBD2 (6 bases). In germline, CDR1 is SGHTA, CDR2 FQGNSA. The CDR3 is made up of 11 amino acids.

The DNA of the CDR3 is TGTGCCAGCAGTTACCCCTCGGGTCTTCTCCACAACAATGAGCAGTTCTTC. Translation: CASSYPSGLLHNNEQFF. The rearrangement links TRBV6-2 or TRBV6-3 to TRBJ2-1, with D hard to call. Per germline, CDR1 MNHEY and CDR2 SVGEGT. V shed 2 bases and J shed 5 bases, with 19 bases lying between them. The CDR3 contains 17 residues.

The V and J genes are TRBV7-9 and TRBJ2-4; 7 bases fit TRBD1. CDR3 length: 16 residues. Germline-derived CDR1 and CDR2 are SEHNR and FQNEAQ (reference sequence). With 2 bases clipped from V and 1 base from J, the junction kept 5 bases outside the gene matches. CDR3 protein: CASSLFEQGAKNIQYF. CDR3 in DNA: TGTGCCAGCAGCTTATTTGAACAGGGGGCCAAAAACATTCAGTACTTC.

This clonotype showed up just a few times. This chain uses TRBV29-1 with TRBJ2-7; 8 nucleotides align to TRBD1. The CDR3 is 14 amino acids. Germline assignment: CDR1 SQVTM and CDR2 ANQGSEA. V lost 6 bases to trimming and J lost 1 base; unmatched junction nucleotides: 8. The CDR3 coding sequence is TGCAGCGTCACCGGGACAGGTGCATCCTACGAGCAGTACTTC. It is translated as CSVTGTGASYEQYF.

The chain couples TRBV7-2 to TRBJ2-3; 9 bases fit TRBD2. Germline CDR1 is SGHTA and CDR2 is FQGNSA. J lost 2 bases, V lost 5 bases, and 11 bases had no gene match. The CDR3 is 17 amino acids. The CDR3, as DNA: TGTGCCAGCAGCGTAAAACGCGGGGGGGCCGCCACAGATACGCAGTATTTT. As protein: CASSVKRGGAATDTQYF.

V and J are TRBV19 and TRBJ1-5, with unresolved D. CDR1 is LNHDA, CDR2 SQIVND, per germline (reference sequence). Trimming removed 3 bases from V and 9 bases from J, with 12 bases in between. This CDR3 region has 13 residues. CDR3 loop: CASSITVRWPQHF. CDR3 DNA sequence: TGTGCCAGTAGTATTACAGTACGCTGGCCCCAGCATTTT.

The CDR3 DNA is TGCAGCGTGAAACTAGTAACAGATACGCAGTATTTT. It encodes CSVKLVTDTQYF. J is TRBJ2-3 and V is TRBV29-1; a possible D gene is TRBD2 (5 bases). Trimming took off 6 bases at V and 3 bases at J, with 10 bases between the two ends. Looked up from germline, CDR1 is SQVTM and CDR2 is ANQGSEA. CDR3 size: 12 residues.

This clonotype came up many times. The gene calls are TRBV4-3 and TRBJ2-1, with 9 bases lining up with TRBD1. This CDR3 is 14 amino acids long. Germline values: CDR1 LGHNA, CDR2 YSLEER. V shed 3 bases, J shed 5 bases, and the junction held 2 bases outside the gene matches. The CDR3 coding sequence is TGCGCCAGCAGCCAGGGACAGGGAAACAATGAGCAGTTCTTC. Translated: CASSQGQGNNEQFF.